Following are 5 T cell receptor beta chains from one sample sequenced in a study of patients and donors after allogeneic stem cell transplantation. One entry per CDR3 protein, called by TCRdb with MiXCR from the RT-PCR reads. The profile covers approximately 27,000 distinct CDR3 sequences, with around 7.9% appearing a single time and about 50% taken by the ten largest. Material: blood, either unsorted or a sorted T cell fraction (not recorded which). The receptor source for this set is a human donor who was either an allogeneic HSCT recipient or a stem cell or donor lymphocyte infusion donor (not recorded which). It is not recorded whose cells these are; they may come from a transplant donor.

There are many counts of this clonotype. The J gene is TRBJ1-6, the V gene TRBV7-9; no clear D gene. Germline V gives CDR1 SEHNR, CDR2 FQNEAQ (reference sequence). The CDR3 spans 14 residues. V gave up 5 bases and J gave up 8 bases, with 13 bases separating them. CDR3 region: CASSPELFDSPLHF. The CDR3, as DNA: TGTGCCAGCAGCCCGGAACTGTTTGATTCACCCCTCCACTTT. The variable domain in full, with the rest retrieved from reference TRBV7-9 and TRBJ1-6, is DTGVSQNPRHKITKRGQNVTFRCDPISEHNRLYWYRQTLGQGPEFLTYFQNEAQLEKSRLLSDRFSAERPKGSFSTLEIQRTEQGDSAMYLCASSPELFDSPLHFGNGTRLTVT.

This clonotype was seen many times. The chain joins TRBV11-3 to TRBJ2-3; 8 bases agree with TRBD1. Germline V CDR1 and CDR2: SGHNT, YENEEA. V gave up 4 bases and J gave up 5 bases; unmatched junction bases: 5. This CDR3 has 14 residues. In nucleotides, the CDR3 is TGTGCCAGCAGCTCGCACAGGGGGATAGATACGCAGTATTTT. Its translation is CASSSHRGIDTQYF.

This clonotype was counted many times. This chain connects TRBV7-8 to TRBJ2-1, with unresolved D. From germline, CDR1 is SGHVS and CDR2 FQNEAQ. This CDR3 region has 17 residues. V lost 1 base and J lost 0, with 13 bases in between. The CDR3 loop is CASSLGLAASSYNEQFF. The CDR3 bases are TGTGCCAGCAGCTTAGGTTTAGCCGCAAGCTCCTACAATGAGCAGTTCTTC.

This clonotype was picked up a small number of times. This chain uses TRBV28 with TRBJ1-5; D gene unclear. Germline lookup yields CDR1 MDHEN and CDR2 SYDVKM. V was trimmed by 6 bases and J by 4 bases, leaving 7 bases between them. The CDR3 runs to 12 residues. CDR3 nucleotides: TGTGCCAGCAGCCAAATTAATCAGCCCCAGCATTTT. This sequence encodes CASSQINQPQHF.

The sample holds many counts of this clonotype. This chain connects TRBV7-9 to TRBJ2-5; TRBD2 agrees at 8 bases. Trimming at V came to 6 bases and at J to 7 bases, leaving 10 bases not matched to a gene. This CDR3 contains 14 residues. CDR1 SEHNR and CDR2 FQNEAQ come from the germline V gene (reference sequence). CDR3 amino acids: CASSDGRAGRTQYF. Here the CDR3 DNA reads TGTGCCAGCAGTGACGGGAGGGCCGGGCGGACCCAGTACTTC. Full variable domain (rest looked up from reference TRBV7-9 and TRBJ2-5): DTGVSQNPRHKITKRGQNVTFRCDPISEHNRLYWYRQTLGQGPEFLTYFQNEAQLEKSRLLSDRFSAERPKGSFSTLEIQRTEQGDSAMYLCASSDGRAGRTQYFGPGTRLLVL.